These 31 T cell receptor beta chains were sequenced from one sample in a study of identical twins. TCRdb independently ran MiXCR on the 5' RACE reads; one entry per CDR3 protein. The sample gives hundreds of thousands of distinct CDR3 sequences, 9% to 15% of which show up once; under 2% is in the top ten. These sequences were also reported in another study, on yellow fever vaccine responses in identical twins.

Sequencing was performed on PBMCs. These receptor sequences come from a woman between 18 and 29 years old in good health.

This clonotype was observed a handful of times. Sequence at one end of the junction differs from germline and may be a read error. The chain employs TRBV5-1 and TRBJ2-1; D is undetermined. Germline values: CDR1 SGHRS, CDR2 YFSETQ. The length of the CDR3 is 15 residues. The CDR3 sequence: CASSARRTFYIEQFF. The CDR3 coding sequence is TGCGCCAGCAGCGCACGACGCACCTTTTACATTGAGCAGTTCTTC.

This clonotype has more than one count but fewer than ten. V is TRBV3-1 and J is TRBJ2-2; 9 positions agree with TRBD2. The CDR3 has 16 residues. Germline V gives CDR1 LGHDT, CDR2 YNNKEL (reference sequence). With V trimmed by 3 bases and J by 4 bases, 6 bases remained unmatched. The CDR3 protein is CASSQRGAGGTGELFF. The DNA for the CDR3 is TGTGCCAGCAGCCAGAGGGGAGCGGGGGGCACCGGGGAGCTGTTTTTT.

This clonotype was found a few times. The chain has TRBV24-1 and TRBJ2-5, with D perhaps TRBD1 (6 bases). Trimming removed 0 bases from V and 2 bases from J, with 15 bases in between. Germline values: CDR1 KGHDR, CDR2 SFDVKD. This CDR3 is 17 amino acids long. Here the CDR3 reads CATSDLQSGVVQETQYF. CDR3 DNA: TGTGCCACCAGTGATTTGCAGTCAGGGGTGGTTCAAGAGACCCAGTACTTC.

J is TRBJ2-7 and V is TRBV6-2 or TRBV6-3; no reliable D call. This CDR3 is built from 19 residues. Germline V gene sequence: CDR1 MNHEY, CDR2 SVGEGT. Trimming shortened V by 5 bases and J by 3 bases, and 29 bases separated the two germline ends. CDR3 loop: CASSISGGLGPWGYYEQYV. CDR3 DNA sequence: TGTGCCAGCAGTATTTCCGGTGGGCTGGGTCCTTGGGGTTACTACGAGCAGTACGTC.

There are a few counts of this clonotype. The J gene is TRBJ1-4, the V gene TRBV5-1; maybe TRBD1 (6 bases). Germline-derived CDR1 and CDR2 are SGHRS and YFSETQ. V was trimmed by 1 base and J by 11 bases, leaving 15 bases between them. There are 14 residues in the CDR3. The CDR3 nucleotides read TGCGCCAGCAGCTTGACAGGGAACCTCGGGAAACTGTTTTTT. Residues: CASSLTGNLGKLFF.

V usage is TRBV28 and J usage is TRBJ1-2; D unclear. Trimming cost V 5 bases and J 4 bases, with 8 bases left between them. The CDR3 covers 12 residues. CDR1 and CDR2 from the germline V gene are MDHEN and SYDVKM. The CDR3: CASSPLVYGYTF. DNA for the CDR3: TGTGCCAGCAGTCCGTTGGTCTATGGCTACACCTTC.

This clonotype was counted between two and nine times. This chain uses TRBV6-2 or TRBV6-3 with TRBJ2-3, with D perhaps assigned TRBD1 or TRBD2 (5 bases each). V was trimmed by 4 bases and J by 1 base, leaving 18 bases between them. The CDR3 is 17 amino acids. Looked up from germline, CDR1 is MNHEY and CDR2 is SVGEGT. The CDR3 DNA is TGTGCCAGCAGTTTCAAATTTGGGACGATCCGCACAGATACGCAGTATTTT. This sequence encodes CASSFKFGTIRTDTQYF.

In DNA, the CDR3 is TGTGCCAGCAGCCAAGATTGGAGCGCCCCCAATCAGCCCCAGCATTTT. This encodes CASSQDWSAPNQPQHF. The chain uses TRBV4-2 and TRBJ1-5; D is unclear. Per the germline V gene, CDR1 is LGHNA and CDR2 is YNFKEQ. This CDR3 is built from 16 residues. Deletions cut 0 bases from V and 3 bases from J, with 12 bases between.

This clonotype was counted a few times. This chain links TRBV20-1 with TRBJ2-7, with 11 bases fitting TRBD2. Germline V gives CDR1 DFQATT, CDR2 SNEGSKA (reference sequence). Unmatched junction bases numbered 6, after V lost 3 bases and J lost 5 bases. The CDR3 covers 14 residues. As DNA, the CDR3 is TGCAGTGCTAGGACTAGCGGGGCCCGAAACGAGCAGTACTTC. Protein sequence: CSARTSGARNEQYF.

In its sample, this clonotype was seen a few times. The gene calls are TRBV4-2 and TRBJ1-2, with D uncertain. The CDR3 is 15 residues long. With 0 bases removed from V and 4 bases from J, the gap between germline ends came to 12 bases. Germline CDR1 reads LGHNA; CDR2 reads YNFKEQ. The CDR3 nucleotides read TGTGCCAGCAGCCAAGATCTCCCCGGGCCCTATGGCTACACCTTC. This encodes CASSQDLPGPYGYTF.

As concerns this clonotype: A much larger clone lies one base from this, so it may be a read error. The J gene is TRBJ2-3, the V gene TRBV15, with D unresolved. Trimming removed 0 bases at V and 5 bases at J, with 18 bases between. CDR1 LNHNV and CDR2 YYDKDF come from the germline V gene (reference sequence). The CDR3 is 17 amino acids. Here the CDR3 DNA reads TGTGCCACCAGCAGAGATGAGCTAGTTGGGATCAAAGATACGCAGTATTTT. Translated: CATSRDELVGIKDTQYF.

This clonotype was observed a handful of times. The chain couples TRBV24-1 to TRBJ2-5, with 8 positions matching TRBD2. The CDR3 extends over 16 amino acids. The V gene end was trimmed by 3 bases and the J gene end by 5 bases; junction bases not matched to a gene: 10. Germline V gene lookup returns CDR1 KGHDR and CDR2 SFDVKD. The CDR3 nucleotides are TGTGCCACCAGTGATAGGAGGGCAGGCGGGGGGGAGACCCAGTACTTC. Residues: CATSDRRAGGGETQYF.

The V call is TRBV12-3 or TRBV12-4, the J call TRBJ1-4, with 7 bases aligning to TRBD1. This CDR3 is built from 14 residues. V lost 6 bases, J lost 6 bases, and 7 bases stayed unmatched. This chain's CDR3 is CASSHPGTDEKLFF. In DNA form, the CDR3 reads TGTGCCAGCAGCCATCCCGGGACAGATGAAAAACTGTTTTTT.

This clonotype has a count of ten or more. The chain links TRBV5-5 to TRBJ2-1, with 8 bases that match TRBD2. Germline lookup yields CDR1 SGHKS and CDR2 YYEKEE (reference sequence). V shed 1 base, J shed 4 bases, and the junction held 10 bases outside the gene matches. The CDR3 runs 17 residues. CDR3 in DNA: TGTGCCAGCAGCTTGAGGTCTAGCGGGCGCTTTTACAATGAGCAGTTCTTC. Translating it yields CASSLRSSGRFYNEQFF.

V is TRBV6-1 and J is TRBJ1-5, with TRBD1 matching 8 bases. The germline CDR1 and CDR2 sequences are MNHNS and SASEGT. V lost 7 bases to trimming and J lost 2 bases; unmatched junction nucleotides: 4. This CDR3 is built from 14 residues. The CDR3 loop reads CASTDREGNQPQHF. The CDR3 DNA follows: TGTGCCAGCACGGACAGGGAGGGCAATCAGCCCCAGCATTTT.

This clonotype occurred many times. This chain joins TRBV3-1 and TRBJ2-2; D not certain. CDR1 is LGHDT, CDR2 YNNKEL, per germline (reference sequence). The V end was cut by 7 bases, the J end by 6 bases, with 12 bases between. The CDR3 is 13 residues long. As DNA, the CDR3 is TGTGCCAGCACCCCTCGAGGTCCCGGGGAGCTGTTTTTT. Its protein is CASTPRGPGELFF.

At least ten counts were recorded for this clonotype. V is TRBV15 and J is TRBJ2-3; D is unclear. CDR3 length equals 14 residues. Germline-derived CDR1 and CDR2 are LNHNV and YYDKDF (reference sequence). V shed 3 bases and J shed 0 bases, with 7 bases lying between them. This chain's CDR3 is CATSSVHSTDTQYF. The CDR3 DNA reads as TGTGCCACCAGCAGCGTCCATAGCACAGATACGCAGTATTTT.

The chain recombines TRBV4-1 with TRBJ2-2; no definite D call. The CDR3 has 13 amino acids. V lost 0 bases to trimming and J lost 8 bases, with 7 bases between them. CDR1 is MGHRA, CDR2 YSYEKL, per germline. The CDR3 loop reads CASSQDGPGELFF. The CDR3 coding sequence is TGCGCCAGCAGCCAAGATGGCCCGGGGGAGCTGTTTTTT.

V is TRBV24-1 and J is TRBJ2-2, with 9 positions matching TRBD1. With V trimmed by 9 bases and J by 4 bases, 8 bases remained unmatched. Germline V gene lookup returns CDR1 KGHDR and CDR2 SFDVKD. The CDR3 loop spans 15 amino acids. The CDR3 DNA sequence: TGTGCCACCGGCGGGGGACAGGGAGGCACCGGGGAGCTGTTTTTT. Translated, it gives CATGGGQGGTGELFF.

The genes are TRBV4-1 and TRBJ2-3; 14 nucleotides agree with TRBD2. This CDR3 has 17 amino acids. With 4 bases clipped from V and 8 bases from J, the junction kept 11 bases outside the gene matches. Germline V CDR1 and CDR2: MGHRA, YSYEKL. CDR3 in amino acids: CASSLGPGTSGRGTQYF. CDR3 DNA sequence: TGCGCCAGCAGCCTGGGCCCGGGGACTAGCGGGAGAGGTACGCAGTATTTT.

The chain couples TRBV6-2 or TRBV6-3 to TRBJ2-1; 7 bases align to TRBD1. This CDR3 contains 17 residues. Germline trimming cut 2 bases from V and 4 bases from J; bases unmatched to any gene: 11. Germline CDR1 is MNHEY and CDR2 is SVGEGT. CDR3 sequence: CASSYLVTGSPYNEQFF. The CDR3 coding sequence is TGTGCCAGCAGTTACCTGGTGACAGGGAGCCCTTACAATGAGCAGTTCTTC.

This clonotype was picked up a small number of times. The rearrangement uses TRBV6-1 and TRBJ2-1; 11 bases agree with TRBD1. Germline V gene lookup returns CDR1 MNHNS and CDR2 SASEGT. The CDR3 is 14 amino acids. The ends lost 7 bases at V and 5 bases at J; junction bases unmatched: 4. The DNA of the CDR3 is TGTGCCAGCAAAGGACAGGGGGCCAACAATGAGCAGTTCTTC. It is translated as CASKGQGANNEQFF.

In this sample, this clonotype turned up a few times. The DNA of the CDR3 is TGTGCCAGCAGCTTATACGGACAGGGGAGCTCCTACGAGCAGTACTTC. This encodes CASSLYGQGSSYEQYF. V usage is TRBV11-2 and J usage is TRBJ2-7; 9 nucleotides match TRBD1. The germline CDR1 and CDR2 sequences are SGHAT and FQNNGV. This CDR3 contains 16 residues. V lost 2 bases to trimming and J lost 0 bases; unmatched junction nucleotides: 5.

This chain connects TRBV6-4 to TRBJ2-1, with no clear D. Germline CDR1 and CDR2: MRHNA and SNTAGT. The CDR3 totals 18 residues. Trimming left V 5 bases short and J 0 bases short, with 20 bases between. The CDR3 is CASSRVFFLASSYNEQFF. The DNA for the CDR3 is TGTGCCAGCAGTAGGGTTTTTTTTTTGGCGAGCTCCTACAATGAGCAGTTCTTC.

The chain combines TRBV5-1 with TRBJ1-5; 8 positions agree with TRBD1. The trim removed 4 bases at V and 0 bases at J, leaving 9 bases unmatched. CDR3 length: 17 amino acids. From germline, CDR1 is SGHRS and CDR2 YFSETQ. DNA for the CDR3: TGCGCCAGCAGCAGGACAGGGTCCCACGATAGCAATCAGCCCCAGCATTTT. This codes for CASSRTGSHDSNQPQHF.

This chain connects TRBV12-3 or TRBV12-4 to TRBJ1-1; perhaps TRBD1 as D (5 bases). The CDR3 has 13 amino acids. Trimming removed 8 bases from V and 5 bases from J, with 15 bases in between. CDR3 sequence (DNA): TGTGCCAGCCGTCTGGGGGTAAGGACTGAAGCTTTCTTT. Translated, it gives CASRLGVRTEAFF.

A few counts support this clonotype. The chain couples TRBV19 to TRBJ1-5, with D possibly being TRBD1 (6 bases). The germline V gene has CDR1 LNHDA and CDR2 SQIVND (reference sequence). The CDR3 totals 14 residues. The V and J ends lost 5 bases and 4 bases respectively, with 12 bases between them. CDR3: CASSAGTLNQPQHF. The CDR3 nucleotides read TGTGCCAGTAGTGCCGGGACACTTAATCAGCCCCAGCATTTT.

V gene TRBV10-3 combines with J gene TRBJ2-5; TRBD1 agrees at 11 bases. The CDR3 contains 14 residues. In germline, CDR1 is ENHRY, CDR2 SYGVKD. After removal of 6 bases from V and 5 bases from J, the junction contained 5 bases not matched to a gene. CDR3 protein: CAISGQGAGETQYF. The CDR3 bases are TGTGCCATCAGCGGACAGGGGGCCGGGGAGACCCAGTACTTC.

The chain links TRBV2 to TRBJ2-5, with 14 bases identical to TRBD2. The V and J ends lost 7 bases and 4 bases, in that order; junction bases with no gene match: 14. CDR3 length: 18 amino acids. CDR1 is SNHLY and CDR2 is FYNNEI in the germline V gene. The chain's CDR3 is CASTFTGLAGVTGETQYF. In DNA form, the CDR3 reads TGTGCCAGCACCTTTACGGGACTAGCGGGAGTAACAGGAGAGACCCAGTACTTC.

This chain's CDR3 is CASSPSGGRNEQFF. CDR3 nucleotide sequence: TGTGCCAGCAGTCCTAGCGGGGGGCGCAATGAGCAGTTCTTC. The chain is built from TRBV6-1 and TRBJ2-1, with TRBD2 matching over 11 bases. CDR1 is MNHNS, CDR2 SASEGT, per germline. CDR3 length: 14 residues. J gave up 6 bases and V 5 bases, and 3 bases lay outside the gene matches.

This clonotype was counted only a few times. Here the CDR3 omits its conserved ending phenylalanine or tryptophan, so a read error is the likely source. The limits of the CDR3 on the DNA are not certain, so only TCRdb's listed CDR3 is given. The rearrangement uses TRBV20-1 and TRBJ2-7; the table calls TRBD2, which could not be checked here. Germline loops: CDR1 DFQATT, CDR2 SNEGSKA (reference sequence). Including both end residues, the CDR3 is 11 amino acids long. CDR3 sequence reads: CSATRQAGVAS.